The next 20 T cell receptor beta chains were all read from a single sample in a study of blood T cells in healthy people across ages. A second PCR, run for about 7 to 11 cycles, used a sample-barcoded 5' primer plus a J-beta primer mix. TCRdb re-analysed the 5' RACE reads in MiXCR, keeping a single row per CDR3 protein. The data contain almost 1 million distinct CDR3 sequences, 51% of them seen just once; the ten biggest clones take up about a fifth. Sequences were obtained from blood. These TCRs come from an older woman in good health.

This rearrangement joins TRBV7-2 to TRBJ1-2; 9 bases are a match to TRBD1. With 4 bases clipped from V and 0 bases from J, the junction kept 6 bases outside the gene matches. Germline CDR1 is SGHTA and CDR2 is FQGNSA. CDR3 length equals 16 residues. CDR3 loop: CASSSLTGGANYGYTF. DNA of the CDR3: TGTGCCAGCAGCTCGTTGACAGGGGGAGCTAACTATGGCTACACCTTC.

The chain employs TRBV2 and TRBJ2-3, with D possibly being TRBD1 or TRBD2 (5 bases each). CDR3 length equals 14 residues. V lost 7 bases and J lost 0, with 11 bases in between. Germline-derived CDR1 and CDR2 are SNHLY and FYNNEI. This chain's CDR3 is CASKVGGSTDTQYF. The CDR3 DNA reads TGTGCCAGCAAGGTTGGGGGAAGCACAGATACGCAGTATTTT. The entire variable domain, with the rest obtained from reference TRBV2 and TRBJ2-3, is as follows: EPEVTQTPSHQVTQMGQEVILRCVPISNHLYFYWYRQILGQKVEFLVSFYNNEISEKSEIFDDQFSVERPDGSNFTLKIRSTKLEDSAMYFCASKVGGSTDTQYFGPGTRLTVL.

This clonotype has a handful of counts. This rearrangement joins TRBV7-2 to TRBJ2-3, with unresolved D. This CDR3 has 12 amino acids. V lost 1 base and J 6 bases, leaving 5 bases between the germline ends. Germline V gene lookup returns CDR1 SGHTA and CDR2 FQGNSA. The CDR3 bases are TGTGCCAGCAGCTTAGACTTCGATACGCAGTATTTT. It is translated as CASSLDFDTQYF. The full variable domain, rest sourced from reference TRBV7-2 and TRBJ2-3, is GAGVSQSPSNKVTEKGKDVELRCDPISGHTALYWYRQSLGQGLEFLIYFQGNSAPDKSGLPSDRFSAERTGGSVSTLTIQRTQQEDSAVYLCASSLDFDTQYFGPGTRLTVL.

This clonotype was seen more than once but under ten times. The chain recombines TRBV3-1 with TRBJ1-2; tentatively, D is TRBD1 (6 bases). V gave up 1 base and J gave up 4 bases, with 13 bases separating them. The CDR3 loop spans 15 amino acids. Per germline, CDR1 LGHDT and CDR2 YNNKEL (reference sequence). The DNA for the CDR3 is TGTGCCAGCAGCCAAGTGGGGGGGCGCGGCTATGGCTACACCTTC. This encodes CASSQVGGRGYGYTF.

This clonotype came up a few times. This chain connects TRBV28 to TRBJ2-5, with TRBD2 matching 12 bases. The CDR3 runs 16 residues. V trimming: 5 bases; J trimming: 5 bases; junction bases outside the gene matches: 9. Germline CDR1 is MDHEN and CDR2 is SYDVKM. The CDR3 region has the DNA TGTGCCAGCAGTCCTACTCTAGCGGGAGGGCCCGAGACCCAGTACTTC. Residues: CASSPTLAGGPETQYF.

The genes are TRBV6-5 and TRBJ2-4, with D perhaps matching TRBD2 (5 bases). Gene TRBJ2-7 matches the end of the DNA better, so the J call may be wrong. Germline V gives CDR1 MNHEY, CDR2 SVGAGI. This CDR3 is built from 15 residues. The CDR3: CASSYVSGISYEQYF. The CDR3 nucleotides are TGTGCCAGCAGTTACGTTTCCGGGATCAGCTACGAGCAGTACTTC.

As regards this clonotype: A single base separates this from a much larger clone, so it may be a read error. This chain uses TRBV29-1 with TRBJ1-2; 8 nucleotides agree with TRBD1. Germline V lookup: CDR1 SQVTM, CDR2 ANQGSEA. With V trimmed by 6 bases and J by 5 bases, 5 bases remained unmatched. CDR3 length: 12 amino acids. The CDR3 protein is CSVRQGRYGYTF. Here the CDR3 DNA reads TGCAGCGTCAGACAGGGGCGGTATGGCTACACCTTC.

In its sample, this clonotype was seen a few times. This rearrangement joins TRBV2 to TRBJ2-6, with D possibly TRBD2 on 5 matching bases. The CDR3 spans 11 residues. Deletions cut 2 bases from V and 13 bases from J, with 6 bases between. Per the germline V gene, CDR1 is SNHLY and CDR2 is FYNNEI. CDR3 nucleotide sequence: TGTGCCAGCAGTGAATGGAGGGTCCTGACTTTC. Residues: CASSEWRVLTF.

J is TRBJ2-7 and V is TRBV20-1; possible D gene TRBD2, 5 bases. The germline gives CDR1 DFQATT, CDR2 SNEGSKA (reference sequence). V was cut by 3 bases and J by 3 bases, with 12 bases left in between. The CDR3 covers 13 residues. The CDR3 bases are TGCAGTGCTAGCCCCGGGGTGAGCTACGAGCAGTACTTC. It is translated as CSASPGVSYEQYF.

This clonotype has only a few counts. In DNA form, the CDR3 reads TGTGCCAGCAGCCCACAGGGAATGGCTGGCTACACCTTC. This sequence encodes CASSPQGMAGYTF. The chain uses TRBV7-2 and TRBJ1-2, with TRBD1 as a possible D gene (6 bases). Germline CDR1 reads SGHTA; CDR2 reads FQGNSA. The CDR3 covers 13 residues. Trimming took 5 bases from V and 7 from J, leaving 14 bases between them.

The chain recombines TRBV7-2 with TRBJ2-4, with D perhaps TRBD1 (6 bases). The DNA end is a closer match to TRBJ2-7, so the J assignment may be wrong. Germline values: CDR1 SGHTA, CDR2 FQGNSA. This CDR3 has 17 amino acids. The CDR3 DNA sequence: TGTGCCAGCAGCCTCGATCGTGGGGGCGAGCCTCGTGACGAGCAGTACTTC. It specifies CASSLDRGGEPRDEQYF.

The chain uses TRBV5-1 and TRBJ2-7; TRBD2 matches at 7 bases. CDR3 length: 16 amino acids. Germline loops: CDR1 SGHRS, CDR2 YFSETQ. Trimming cost V 0 bases and J 0 bases; bases outside gene matches: 6. Here the CDR3 reads CASSLVLGGSSYEQYF. CDR3 bases: TGCGCCAGCAGCTTGGTACTGGGGGGGAGCTCCTACGAGCAGTACTTC.

This sequence joins TRBV14 and TRBJ2-1; D is ambiguous. Germline V CDR1 and CDR2: SGHDN, FVKESK. The CDR3 runs 13 residues. V was cut by 2 bases and J by 6 bases, with 8 bases left in between. CDR3 nucleotide sequence: TGTGCCAGCAGCCAAATTAGTGTCAATGAGCAGTTCTTC. Protein sequence: CASSQISVNEQFF.

V is TRBV7-8 and J is TRBJ2-5, with D perhaps TRBD1 or TRBD2 (5 bases each). With 3 bases removed from V and 2 bases from J, the gap between germline ends came to 10 bases. The CDR3 spans 14 residues. The germline V gene encodes CDR1 SGHVS and CDR2 FQNEAQ. CDR3: CASSFGWGQETQYF. The CDR3 bases are TGTGCCAGCAGCTTTGGCTGGGGGCAAGAGACCCAGTACTTC.

V is TRBV29-1 and J is TRBJ2-7; possibly TRBD2 for D (5 bases). The CDR3 runs to 13 residues. Germline assignment: CDR1 SQVTM and CDR2 ANQGSEA. With 7 bases removed from V and 7 bases from J, the gap between germline ends came to 20 bases. Written as DNA, the CDR3 is TGCAGCGCCGACCGATCGGGGTCCGGGGAGCAGTACTTC. This encodes CSADRSGSGEQYF.

The genes are TRBV13 and TRBJ2-2; no reliable D call. V dropped 7 bases and J dropped 0 bases, with 6 bases sitting between them. Per the germline V gene, CDR1 is PRHDT and CDR2 is FYEKMQ (reference sequence). This CDR3 is built from 13 residues. CDR3 coding DNA: TGTGCCAGCATCCTTACGAACACCGGGGAGCTGTTTTTT. Protein product: CASILTNTGELFF. Based on the CDR3 plus reference TRBV13 and TRBJ2-2, the full variable domain is AAGVIQSPRHLIKEKRETATLKCYPIPRHDTVYWYQQGPGQDPQFLISFYEKMQSDKGSIPDRFSAQQFSDYHSELNMSSLELGDSALYFCASILTNTGELFFGEGSRLTVL.

This clonotype came up a few times. The chain uses TRBV18 and TRBJ2-5; D call uncertain. The V gene's germline CDR1 is KGHSH and CDR2 LQKENI. Trimming pared 2 bases from V and 2 bases from J, leaving 6 bases between. The CDR3 sequence is 13 residues long. The CDR3 DNA sequence: TGTGCCAGCTCACCAGCTATGCAAGAGACCCAGTACTTC. Its protein product is CASSPAMQETQYF.

The chain employs TRBV11-3 and TRBJ2-3; 10 bases match TRBD1. Germline CDR1 reads SGHNT; CDR2 reads YENEEA. The CDR3 is 16 amino acids. V shed 3 bases and J 4 bases; nucleotides not matched to a gene: 7. This CDR3 is CASSFSSGTGADTQYF. The DNA for the CDR3 is TGTGCCAGCAGCTTCTCTTCCGGGACAGGGGCAGATACGCAGTATTTT.

This chain joins TRBV11-2 and TRBJ2-1; D gene uncertain. The CDR3 is 15 amino acids. Per the germline V gene, CDR1 is SGHAT and CDR2 is FQNNGV. V lost 6 bases to trimming and J lost 3 bases, with 15 bases between them. CDR3 nucleotides: TGTGCCAGCAGTGATCGGACGACCCACTACAATGAGCAGTTCTTC. Protein product: CASSDRTTHYNEQFF.

The V call is TRBV6-2 or TRBV6-3, the J call TRBJ1-2; 7 bases are shared with TRBD1. V shed 2 bases, J shed 6 bases, and the junction held 9 bases outside the gene matches. The germline V gene encodes CDR1 MNHEY and CDR2 SVGEGT. CDR3 length: 15 residues. CDR3 nucleotides: TGTGCCAGCAGTTACCGGGGACAGAGAAGTAATGGCTACACCTTC. Encoded protein: CASSYRGQRSNGYTF.